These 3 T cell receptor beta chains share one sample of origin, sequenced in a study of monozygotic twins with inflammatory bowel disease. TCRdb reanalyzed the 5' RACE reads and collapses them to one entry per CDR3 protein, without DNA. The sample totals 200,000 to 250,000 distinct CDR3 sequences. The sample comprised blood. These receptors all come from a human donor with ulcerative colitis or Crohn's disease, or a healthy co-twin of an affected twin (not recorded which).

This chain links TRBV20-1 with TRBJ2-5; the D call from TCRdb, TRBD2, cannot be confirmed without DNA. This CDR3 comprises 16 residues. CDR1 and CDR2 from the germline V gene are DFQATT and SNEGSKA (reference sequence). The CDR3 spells CSALAGGRVDQETQYF.

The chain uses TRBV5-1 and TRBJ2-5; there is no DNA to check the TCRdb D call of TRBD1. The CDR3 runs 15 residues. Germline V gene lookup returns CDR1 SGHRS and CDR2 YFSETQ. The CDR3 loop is CASSLVPGVQETQYF. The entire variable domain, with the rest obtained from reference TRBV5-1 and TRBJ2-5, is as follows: KAGVTQTPRYLIKTRGQQVTLSCSPISGHRSVSWYQQTPGQGLQFLFEYFSETQRNKGNFPGRFSGRQFSNSRSEMNVSTLELGDSALYLCASSLVPGVQETQYFGPGTRLLVL.

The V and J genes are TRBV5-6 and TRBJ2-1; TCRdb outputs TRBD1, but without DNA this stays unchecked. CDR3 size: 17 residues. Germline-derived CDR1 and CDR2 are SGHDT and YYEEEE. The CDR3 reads CASSLVGSGIVKDEQFF.